A selection of T cell receptor beta chains follows, all from one sample in a study of CD8+ T cells in alopecia areata. This table comes from immunoSEQ multiplex PCR, and its TCRdb copy is limited to in-frame clones, with some not included. The sample lists roughly 120,000 clones, roughly 69% occurring once. Sequencing was carried out using CD4+ T cells sorted from blood. The receptors were sampled from a human donor in good health. CDR3s include the opening cysteine and the closing phenylalanine or tryptophan. Fields, in order: J gene, V gene, clone size, D gene, CDR3 DNA, CDR3 protein. D genes are given only for firm matches. A clone size is listed for some rows: how often the clone was seen (once, few, many), or a class if it is expanded.

TRBJ2-5 TRBV25-1 NA NA TGTGCCAGCAGTGAATCAGGATTTGTGGAGACCCAGTACTTC CASSESGFVETQYF
TRBJ2-7 TRBV4-1 NA NA TGCGCCAGCAGCCGGGACGGGGGAGACTACGAGCAGTACTTC CASSRDGGDYEQYF
TRBJ2-3 TRBV29-1 NA NA TGCAGCGTTGTGGGCGGGCGGCTATCTCGGGATACGCAGTATTTT CSVVGGRLSRDTQYF
TRBJ1-1 TRBV29-1 NA NA TGCAGCGTTGAAACAGGGCCGAAGGACACTGAAGCTTTCTTT CSVETGPKDTEAFF
TRBJ2-1 TRBV20-1 NA NA TGCAGTGCTAGATCGGACAAAGAGCAGTTCTTC CSARSDKEQFF
TRBJ1-1 TRBV29-1 NA NA TGCAGCGCCTCGACAGGGAACACTGAAGCTTTCTTT CSASTGNTEAFF
TRBJ1-2 TRBV4-2 few NA TGTGCCAGCAGCCAAGCACAGAGTTATGGCTACACCTTC CASSQAQSYGYTF
TRBJ1-2 TRBV6-5 once TRBD1 TGTGCCAGCAGCCGGGACAGGGATCGGCGTGGCTACACCTTC CASSRDRDRRGYTF
TRBJ1-6 TRBV6-5 NA NA TGTGCCAGCACCTATGACGGGAATTCACCCCTCCACTTT CASTYDGNSPLHF
TRBJ1-5 TRBV2 medium-sized NA TGTGCCAGCAGTGAAGACGGGCCACAGCCCCAGCATTTT CASSEDGPQPQHF
TRBJ1-2 TRBV14 NA NA TGTGCCAGCAGCCAGTCCTACATCGGACCGCTCTATGGCTACACCTTC CASSQSYIGPLYGYTF
TRBJ2-1 TRBV30 NA NA TGTGCCTGGAGTGTACGGAGGGATGAGCAGTTCTTC CAWSVRRDEQFF
TRBJ2-5 TRBV4-2 NA NA TGTGCCAGCAGCCAAGAAGCGGCGGGGACCCAGTACTTC CASSQEAAGTQYF
TRBJ2-7 TRBV27 few NA TGTGCCAGCAGTTTAGTATCGGGGGCGTTGTACGAGCAGTACTTC CASSLVSGALYEQYF
TRBJ2-1 TRBV6-4 NA NA TGTGCCAGCAGTGACGGCACCCGCTACAATGAGCAGTTCTTC CASSDGTRYNEQFF
TRBJ1-1 TRBV9 NA NA TGTGCCAGCAGCCCTCCCCTAAACACTGAAGCTTTCTTT CASSPPLNTEAFF
TRBJ2-7 TRBV11-2 NA NA TGTGCCAGCAGCTTAGGACTGGAGTACGAGCAGTACTTC CASSLGLEYEQYF
TRBJ2-2 TRBV30 NA TRBD1 TGTGCCTGGATAAGGCCAGGGGGATACACCGGGGAGCTGTTTTTT CAWIRPGGYTGELFF
TRBJ1-6 TRBV5-4 NA NA TGTGCCAGCAGCTTGGCCCATGTCTATAATTCACCCCTCCACTTT CASSLAHVYNSPLHF
TRBJ2-3 TRBV2 NA NA TGTGCCAGCGGTCAGGACCTTCCTAGCACAGATACGCAGTATTTT CASGQDLPSTDTQYF
TRBJ2-1 TRBV27 NA TRBD2 TGTGCCAGCAGTTCATGGACTAGCGGGATCGGCAATGAGCAGTTCTTC CASSSWTSGIGNEQFF
TRBJ2-5 TRBV5-6 NA NA TGTGCCAGCAGCTTGGGGTCAGTCCCTGTAACCCAGTACTTC CASSLGSVPVTQYF
TRBJ1-1 TRBV6-5 NA NA TGTGCCAGCAGTTACGAGTCGAACACTGAAGCTTTCTTT CASSYESNTEAFF
TRBJ2-3 TRBV7-2 few TRBD2 TGTGCCAGCAGCTTAGGTCTAGCGGTCCCTACGCAGTATTTT CASSLGLAVPTQYF
TRBJ2-3 TRBV29-1 NA TRBD2 TGCAGCGCGGGCCCTAGCGGTCCAGATACGCAGTATTTT CSAGPSGPDTQYF
TRBJ2-2 TRBV11-2 NA NA TGTGCCAGCAGGGCAGCCGGGGAGCTGTTTTTT CASRAAGELFF
TRBJ1-1 TRBV6-5 few NA TGTGCCAGCAGTCCCGAGGCAGACATGAACACTGAAGCTTTCTTT CASSPEADMNTEAFF
TRBJ1-4 TRBV7-2 NA TRBD1 TGTGCCAGCAGCTTAGTTCAGGGACAGGGAAGAGAAAAACTGTTTTTT CASSLVQGQGREKLFF
TRBJ2-5 TRBV14 NA NA TGTGCCAGCAGCCAAGGAGGGGACCCAGCCCGCAAGACCCAGTACTTC CASSQGGDPARKTQYF
TRBJ2-5 TRBV20-1 few NA TGCAGTGCTAGGGGGGCGGAGACCCAGTACTTC CSARGAETQYF
TRBJ1-2 TRBV30 NA NA TGTGCCTGGAGTGTACAGTTGGTGGGCTACACCTTC CAWSVQLVGYTF
TRBJ1-2 TRBV2 many NA TGTGCCAGCAGTGAATCAGTAAACTATGGCTACACCTTC CASSESVNYGYTF
TRBJ2-3 TRBV11-2 NA NA TGTGCCAGCAGCCTCCGTGTAGGGACAGATACGCAGTATTTT CASSLRVGTDTQYF
TRBJ2-5 TRBV5-1 NA NA TGCGCCAGCAGCGCCCGGGACGACATGCCAGAGACCCAGTACTTC CASSARDDMPETQYF
TRBJ1-1 TRBV4-1 NA NA TGCGCCAGCAGCCAAGATCTAGGCCAGGGGCGTCGGACTGAAGCTTTCTTT CASSQDLGQGRRTEAFF
TRBJ1-1 TRBV29-1 NA TRBD1 TGCAGCGTGGACAGGGGAGGGACTGAAGCTTTCTTT CSVDRGGTEAFF
TRBJ1-4 TRBV29-1 NA NA TGCAGCGTCCATCAAGGGGCGGAGGAAAAACTGTTTTTT CSVHQGAEEKLFF
TRBJ2-3 TRBV14 NA TRBD1 TGTGCCAGCAGCCAAGGGACAGGTTCTCTTTTGGATACGCAGTATTTT CASSQGTGSLLDTQYF
TRBJ2-5 TRBV5-1 NA NA TGCGCCAGCAGCTTGACGGACTCGGAAAAGACCCAGTACTTC CASSLTDSEKTQYF
TRBJ2-7 TRBV4-2 NA NA TGTGCCAGCAGCCAAGATCCAGCGGGCTACTACGAGCAGTACTTC CASSQDPAGYYEQYF
TRBJ2-7 TRBV5-1 NA NA TGCGCCAGCAGCAGGGCAGGGTTGACCTACGAGCAGTACTTC CASSRAGLTYEQYF
TRBJ2-3 TRBV5-4 NA NA TGTGCCAGCAGCCGAAGCACAGATACGCAGTATTTT CASSRSTDTQYF
TRBJ2-2 TRBV4-1 NA NA TGCGCCAGCAGCCCGGGCCGGGGGGCAGGGCTGGGGCGGTTTTTT CASSPGRGAGLGRFF